Shown below are 3 T cell receptor beta chains from a single sample sequenced in a study of shared clonotypes between healthy human individuals. The repertoire was sequenced with immunoSEQ multiplex PCR; TCRdb's copy has only in-frame clones and lacks some. The sample has a few million clones, just under 95% seen once. The material sequenced was naive CD4+ T cells from PBMCs. Subset given: CD45RA+ positively selected. These receptors originate from a man aged 18 to 30 in good health. Some clones in this sample may be carry-over from other donors' samples.

This clone was detected once. The CDR3 DNA sequence: TGTGCCAGCAGTTATACCAGAACAGGGATCGGTGAGACCCAGTACTTC. As protein: CASSYTRTGIGETQYF. J is TRBJ2-5 and V is TRBV6-5; the D gene is possibly TRBD1 (6 bases). Trimming removed 3 bases from V and 5 bases from J, with 19 bases in between. Germline V lookup: CDR1 MNHEY, CDR2 SVGAGI. This CDR3 region has 16 residues.

The chain is built from TRBV9 and TRBJ2-1, with 9 nucleotides matching TRBD2. This CDR3 contains 18 residues. Germline CDR1 is SGDLS and CDR2 is YYNGEE. J was trimmed by 6 bases and V by 2 bases; bases with no gene match: 15. The DNA of the CDR3 is TGTGCCAGCAGCGTTACCAGGTCTGGCGGGAGGGCTGGCAATGAGCAGTTCTTC. Its translation is CASSVTRSGGRAGNEQFF.

The chain carries TRBV18 and TRBJ1-2, with 9 bases lining up with TRBD1. CDR1 and CDR2 (germline): KGHSH, LQKENI. The CDR3 is 14 amino acids. Unmatched junction bases numbered 5, after V lost 5 bases and J lost 4 bases. CDR3: CASSTGQGVYGYTF. In DNA form, the CDR3 reads TGTGCCAGCTCAACGGGACAGGGTGTCTATGGCTACACCTTC.